This TCR beta chain originates from a study of neurological immune-mediated disorders. The sample holds many counts of this clonotype. The CDR3 extends over 16 amino acids. V lost 2 bases and J 5 bases, leaving 21 bases between the germline ends. The V gene's germline CDR1 is SQVTM and CDR2 ANQGSEA. Over 160 million TCR-beta sequences, together covering 15-18 subjects, were produced by every individual sequencing run that was carried out. TCRdb re-analysed the 5' RACE reads in MiXCR, keeping a single row per CDR3 protein. The data hold about 40,000 distinct CDR3 sequences, with 2.5% observed a single time.

Material: PBMCs. The sequence was collected from a man aged 45-60 years with multiple sclerosis. The V call is TRBV29-1, the J call TRBJ2-5; perhaps TRBD1 as D (7 bases). The CDR3 sequence: CSVEKGGRREGETQYF. DNA for the CDR3: TGCAGCGTTGAAAAAGGGGGCAGGAGGGAAGGGGAGACCCAGTACTTC.